Below are 20 T cell receptor beta chains sequenced from a single sample in a study of shared clonotypes between healthy human individuals. Produced via immunoSEQ multiplex PCR; TCRdb's table is partial and in-frame only. The sample records around 480,000 clones, 60% to 80% being singletons. What was sequenced was PBMCs. The receptors derive from a woman between 40 and 50 years old in good health. Some clones in this sample may be carry-over from other donors' samples.

As concerns this clone: This clone may be a read error of a much larger clone one base away. This chain joins TRBV5-1 and TRBJ1-4; TRBD1 matches 8 bases. This CDR3 is 14 amino acids long. Trimming removed 7 bases from V and 8 bases from J; junction bases left unmatched: 10. Germline CDR1 and CDR2: SGHRS and YFSETQ. DNA of the CDR3: TGCGCCAGCGGCACCGGACAGGGCCGGGAAAAACTGTTTTTT. Protein: CASGTGQGREKLFF.

The CDR3 loop is CASSLASGRGADTQYF. The CDR3 DNA follows: TGTGCCAGCAGTTTGGCTAGCGGGAGGGGTGCAGATACGCAGTATTTT. The rearrangement uses TRBV27 and TRBJ2-3; 12 nucleotides line up with TRBD2. V lost 3 bases and J lost 4; bases outside the gene matches: 5. Germline V gene sequence: CDR1 MNHEY, CDR2 SMNVEV (reference sequence). The CDR3 consists of 16 residues.

This chain uses TRBV5-4 with TRBJ1-4; 8 bases are a match to TRBD1. V trimming: 2 bases; J trimming: 7 bases; junction bases outside the gene matches: 4. The CDR3 is made up of 14 amino acids. The germline gives CDR1 SGHNT, CDR2 YYREEE (reference sequence). CDR3 region: CASSFTGTGEKLFF. CDR3 in DNA: TGTGCCAGCAGCTTTACCGGGACAGGTGAAAAACTGTTTTTT.

V and J are TRBV30 and TRBJ2-7; D is undetermined. The CDR3 loop spans 11 amino acids. The V end lost 2 bases, the J end lost 6 bases, and 8 bases lay between the germline ends. Germline V lookup: CDR1 GTSNPN, CDR2 SVGIG (reference sequence). CDR3 sequence reads: CAWSSLFEQYF. CDR3 sequence (DNA): TGTGCCTGGAGTTCCCTCTTCGAGCAGTACTTC.

The chain carries TRBV7-9 and TRBJ2-1; D remains ambiguous. The CDR3 has 14 amino acids. Germline CDR1 SEHNR, CDR2 FQNEAQ (reference sequence). V shed 5 bases and J shed 7 bases, with 15 bases lying between them. The CDR3 here is CASSPPASQNEQFF. CDR3 coding DNA: TGTGCCAGCAGCCCCCCCGCGTCCCAGAATGAGCAGTTCTTC.

This clone was detected only a few times. V gene TRBV7-9 combines with J gene TRBJ2-7, with D tentatively TRBD1 or TRBD2 (7 bases each). Germline-derived CDR1 and CDR2 are SEHNR and FQNEAQ (reference sequence). CDR3 length: 15 residues. Trimming shortened V by 4 bases and J by 2 bases, and 15 bases separated the two germline ends. The CDR3 nucleotides are TGTGCCAGCAGCTGGGAGGGGGCCGGAACCTACGAGCAGTACTTC. Amino acids: CASSWEGAGTYEQYF.

CDR3 DNA: TGTGCCAGCAGTCCCACGCCAGGGGGGAACTATGGCTACACCTTC. Translation gives CASSPTPGGNYGYTF. V and J are TRBV6-6 and TRBJ1-2; 7 bases agree with TRBD1. Germline CDR1 is MNHNY and CDR2 is SVGAGI (reference sequence). V lost 5 bases, J lost 2 bases, and 8 bases stayed unmatched. The CDR3 loop spans 15 amino acids.

The chain uses TRBV28 and TRBJ2-1; 8 nucleotides align to TRBD2. V dropped 2 bases and J dropped 5; count of bases not matched to a gene: 5. CDR3 length: 15 residues. Germline V gene sequence: CDR1 MDHEN, CDR2 SYDVKM. This CDR3 is CASSLAAGVDNEQFF. CDR3 coding DNA: TGTGCCAGCAGTTTAGCAGCGGGAGTGGACAATGAGCAGTTCTTC.

The chain has TRBV15 and TRBJ2-1, with D possibly being TRBD2 (5 bases). Germline loops: CDR1 LNHNV, CDR2 YYDKDF (reference sequence). V was pared by 3 bases and J by 4 bases, with 19 bases between. The CDR3 is 17 residues long. The DNA for the CDR3 is TGTGCCACCAGCAGGGACGCAACGGGGTTGGGTTACAATGAGCAGTTCTTC. Translation: CATSRDATGLGYNEQFF.

V and J are TRBV6-1 and TRBJ1-4, with 7 positions matching TRBD1. The J segment lost 0 bases and the V segment lost 4 bases, leaving 5 bases of the junction unmatched. This CDR3 contains 16 residues. The germline CDR1 and CDR2 sequences are MNHNS and SASEGT. In DNA form, the CDR3 reads TGTGCCAGCAGTGGTGGCAGGGGGGCAACTAATGAAAAACTGTTTTTT. It is translated as CASSGGRGATNEKLFF.

This clone appeared once. The gene calls are TRBV9 and TRBJ2-7; D remains ambiguous. CDR3 length: 11 residues. Deletions cut 3 bases from V and 3 bases from J, with 4 bases between. CDR1 and CDR2 (germline): SGDLS, YYNGEE. In DNA, the CDR3 is TGTGCCAGCAGCGACAACTACGAGCAGTACTTC. This encodes CASSDNYEQYF.

This chain links TRBV10-3 with TRBJ2-6, with 8 bases that match TRBD1. The CDR3 covers 19 residues. V was pared by 6 bases and J by 1 base, with 14 bases of the junction left unmatched. Germline CDR1 and CDR2: ENHRY and SYGVKD. The CDR3 DNA follows: TGTGCCATCAGGAGAACCGGACAGGGACTCACTTCTGGGGCCAACGTCCTGACTTTC. Translation gives CAIRRTGQGLTSGANVLTF.

This chain uses TRBV30 with TRBJ1-1; D may be TRBD1 (6 bases). The CDR3 runs to 14 residues. CDR1 GTSNPN and CDR2 SVGIG come from the germline V gene (reference sequence). The V and J ends lost 0 bases and 7 bases respectively, with 15 bases between them. The CDR3 region is CAWSVRGFRGEAFF. The DNA for the CDR3 is TGTGCCTGGAGTGTCCGGGGATTCAGGGGTGAAGCTTTCTTT.

The chain recombines TRBV5-1 with TRBJ1-1, with TRBD1 matching over 9 bases. J gave up 5 bases and V 4 bases, and 12 bases lay outside the gene matches. This CDR3 is built from 16 residues. Germline values: CDR1 SGHRS, CDR2 YFSETQ. CDR3: CASSPRTGTGRTEAFF. CDR3 DNA: TGCGCCAGCAGCCCAAGAACAGGGACAGGGAGAACTGAAGCTTTCTTT.

The chain is built from TRBV4-3 and TRBJ2-1; TRBD1 agrees at 8 bases. The V gene's germline CDR1 is LGHNA and CDR2 YSLEER. CDR3 size: 20 residues. Trimming removed 1 base from V and 0 bases from J; junction bases left unmatched: 14. CDR3 amino acids: CASSQGSEGAGGFSYNEQFF. Written as DNA, the CDR3 is TGCGCCAGCAGCCAAGGGTCGGAGGGGGCAGGGGGCTTCTCCTACAATGAGCAGTTCTTC.

With respect to this clone: Other DNA sequences in the same sample also yield this CDR3. This chain uses TRBV4-3 with TRBJ2-6, with unresolved D. The CDR3 runs to 17 residues. From germline, CDR1 is LGHNA and CDR2 YSLEER. The V end lost 0 bases, the J end lost 0 bases, and 9 bases lay between the germline ends. The CDR3 protein is CASSQDGASSGANVLTF. CDR3 nucleotide sequence: TGCGCCAGCAGCCAAGATGGTGCAAGCTCTGGGGCCAACGTCCTGACTTTC.

The genes are TRBV6-5 and TRBJ2-1, with 9 bases that match TRBD1. Germline CDR1 is MNHEY and CDR2 is SVGAGI. CDR3 size: 15 residues. V shed 7 bases, J shed 7 bases, and the junction held 11 bases outside the gene matches. This CDR3 is CASNPPGTGRNEQFF. The CDR3 DNA reads TGTGCCAGCAATCCCCCCGGGACAGGGAGAAATGAGCAGTTCTTC.

This sequence joins TRBV5-1 and TRBJ1-5; the D gene is possibly TRBD1 (5 bases). The V end was cut by 4 bases, the J end by 7 bases, with 15 bases between. CDR1 is SGHRS, CDR2 YFSETQ, per germline. The CDR3 sequence is 14 residues long. In DNA, the CDR3 is TGCGCCAGCAGCCAGAGCCAGGGAGGCCAGCCCCAGCATTTT. Protein product: CASSQSQGGQPQHF. The complete variable domain, with remaining parts taken from reference TRBV5-1 and TRBJ1-5, reads KAGVTQTPRYLIKTRGQQVTLSCSPISGHRSVSWYQQTPGQGLQFLFEYFSETQRNKGNFPGRFSGRQFSNSRSEMNVSTLELGDSALYLCASSQSQGGQPQHFGDGTRLSIL.

The rearrangement links TRBV27 to TRBJ2-7, with D unclear. There are 14 residues in the CDR3. Trimming pared 3 bases from V and 1 base from J, leaving 10 bases between. Germline CDR1 MNHEY, CDR2 SMNVEV (reference sequence). The CDR3 DNA reads TGTGCCAGCAGTTTTCAGGTTGGGTCCTACGAGCAGTACTTC. Translating it yields CASSFQVGSYEQYF.

The chain uses TRBV30 and TRBJ2-3; D possibly corresponds to TRBD2 (5 bases). V was trimmed by 2 bases and J by 4 bases, leaving 10 bases between them. The CDR3 extends over 13 amino acids. Germline CDR1 is GTSNPN and CDR2 is SVGIG (reference sequence). CDR3 nucleotides: TGTGCCTGGAGTCCCGGGGTCCCAGATACGCAGTATTTT. Its protein product is CAWSPGVPDTQYF.